This T cell receptor beta chain was found in a study of CD8+CD57+ T cells in acquired aplastic anemia. Patients who underwent sequencing had shown CD8+CD57+ cell expansion by flow cytometry. This clonotype was counted once. At one end, the junction sequence differs from germline, possibly due to a read error. The CDR3 consists of 16 residues. From germline, CDR1 is SGHTA and CDR2 FQGTGA. Genomic DNA acted as the template from which TCR beta VDJ combination and CDR3 sequence profiling were carried out. TCRdb reanalysed the reads using MiXCR and keeps one entry per CDR3 protein. This repertoire shows approximately 260,000 distinct CDR3 sequences, approximately 86% found once; its top ten account for roughly two fifths.

The chain uses TRBV7-3 and TRBJ1-2; a weak D match, TRBD1 (5 bases). The sample consisted of sorted CD4+, CD8+, or CD8+CD57+ T cells (not recorded which) from PBMCs. The source is a human donor with aplastic anemia. The CDR3 sequence is CASSSSGDWGEYDYTF. The CDR3 region has the DNA TGTGCCAGCAGCTCTAGCGGGGACTGGGGAGAATATGACTACACCTTC.